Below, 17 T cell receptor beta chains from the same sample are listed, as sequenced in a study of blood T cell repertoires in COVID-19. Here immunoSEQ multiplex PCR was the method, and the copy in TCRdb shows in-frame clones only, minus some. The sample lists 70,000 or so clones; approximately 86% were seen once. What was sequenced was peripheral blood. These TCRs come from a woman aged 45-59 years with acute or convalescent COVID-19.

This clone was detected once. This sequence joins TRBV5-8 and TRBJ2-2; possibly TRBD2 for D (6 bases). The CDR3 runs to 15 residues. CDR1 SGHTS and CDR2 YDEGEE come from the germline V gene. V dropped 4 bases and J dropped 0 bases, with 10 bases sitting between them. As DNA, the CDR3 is TGTGCCAGCAGCCCTCGGAGGGCGAACACCGGGGAGCTGTTTTTT. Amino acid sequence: CASSPRRANTGELFF.

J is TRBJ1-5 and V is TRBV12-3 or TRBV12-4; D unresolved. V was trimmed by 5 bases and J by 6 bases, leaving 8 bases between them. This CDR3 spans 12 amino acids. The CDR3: CASSLPRQPQHF. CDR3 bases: TGTGCCAGCAGTCTTCCTCGTCAGCCCCAGCATTTT.

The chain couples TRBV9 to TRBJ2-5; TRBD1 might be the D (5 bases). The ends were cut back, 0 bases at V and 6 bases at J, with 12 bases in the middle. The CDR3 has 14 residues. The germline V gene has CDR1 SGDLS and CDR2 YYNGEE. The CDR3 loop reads CASSVEGVGKTQYF. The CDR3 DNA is TGTGCCAGCAGCGTAGAAGGGGTGGGAAAGACCCAGTACTTC.

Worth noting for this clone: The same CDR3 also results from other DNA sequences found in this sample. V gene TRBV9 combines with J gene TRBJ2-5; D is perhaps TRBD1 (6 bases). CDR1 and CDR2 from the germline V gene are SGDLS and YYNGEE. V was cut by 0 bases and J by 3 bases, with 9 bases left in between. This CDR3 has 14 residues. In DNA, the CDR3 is TGTGCCAGCAGCGTAGGGACAGTAAAAGAGACCCAGTACTTC. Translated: CASSVGTVKETQYF.

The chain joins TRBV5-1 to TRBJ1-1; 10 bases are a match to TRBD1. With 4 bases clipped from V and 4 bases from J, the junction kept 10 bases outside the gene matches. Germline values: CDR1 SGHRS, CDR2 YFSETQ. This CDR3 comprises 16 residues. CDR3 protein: CASSRGTGAEITEAFF. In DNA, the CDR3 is TGCGCCAGCAGCCGAGGGACAGGGGCTGAGATCACTGAAGCTTTCTTT. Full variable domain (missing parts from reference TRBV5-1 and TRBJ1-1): KAGVTQTPRYLIKTRGQQVTLSCSPISGHRSVSWYQQTPGQGLQFLFEYFSETQRNKGNFPGRFSGRQFSNSRSEMNVSTLELGDSALYLCASSRGTGAEITEAFFGQGTRLTVV.

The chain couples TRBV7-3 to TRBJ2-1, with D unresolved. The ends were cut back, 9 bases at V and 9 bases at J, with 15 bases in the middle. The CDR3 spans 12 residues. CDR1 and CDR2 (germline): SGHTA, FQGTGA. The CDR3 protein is CASTTLPGEQFF. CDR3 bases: TGTGCCAGTACCACGCTGCCAGGTGAGCAGTTCTTC.

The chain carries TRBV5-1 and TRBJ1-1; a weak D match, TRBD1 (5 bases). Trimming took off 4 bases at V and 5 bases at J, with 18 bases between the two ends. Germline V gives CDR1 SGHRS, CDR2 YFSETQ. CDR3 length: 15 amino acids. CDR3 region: CASSGGPRGGTEAFF. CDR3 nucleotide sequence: TGCGCCAGCAGCGGGGGACCCCGGGGGGGAACTGAAGCTTTCTTT.

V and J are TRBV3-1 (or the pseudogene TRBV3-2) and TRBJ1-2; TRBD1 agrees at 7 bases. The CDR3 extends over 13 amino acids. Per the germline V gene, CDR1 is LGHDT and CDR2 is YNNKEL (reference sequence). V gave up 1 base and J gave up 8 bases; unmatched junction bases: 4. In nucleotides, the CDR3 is TGTGCCAGCAGCCAAGTTAAGGGGGCAGGCTACACCTTC. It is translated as CASSQVKGAGYTF.

The CDR3 DNA is TGTGCCAGTAGTATAGAAGGGTGGGGCCAAAACATTCAGTACTTC. It codes for CASSIEGWGQNIQYF. This chain links TRBV19 with TRBJ2-4, with D tentatively TRBD1 (5 bases). Germline-derived CDR1 and CDR2 are LNHDA and SQIVND (reference sequence). V shed 0 bases and J shed 5 bases, with 11 bases lying between them. The CDR3 has 15 residues.

CDR3 amino acids: CASRRTGPNYGYTF. The CDR3 DNA reads as TGTGCCAGCAGGCGGACAGGGCCTAACTATGGCTACACCTTC. The genes are TRBV28 and TRBJ1-2; 8 positions match TRBD1. With 6 bases clipped from V and 0 bases from J, the junction kept 3 bases outside the gene matches. The germline gives CDR1 MDHEN, CDR2 SYDVKM. The CDR3 consists of 14 residues.

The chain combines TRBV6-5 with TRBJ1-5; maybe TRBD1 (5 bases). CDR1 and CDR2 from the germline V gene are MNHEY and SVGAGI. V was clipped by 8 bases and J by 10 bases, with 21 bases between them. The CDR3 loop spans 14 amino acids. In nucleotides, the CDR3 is TGTGCCAGCCGGGACTTGCAGCAGGCCAGTCCCCAGCATTTT. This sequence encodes CASRDLQQASPQHF.

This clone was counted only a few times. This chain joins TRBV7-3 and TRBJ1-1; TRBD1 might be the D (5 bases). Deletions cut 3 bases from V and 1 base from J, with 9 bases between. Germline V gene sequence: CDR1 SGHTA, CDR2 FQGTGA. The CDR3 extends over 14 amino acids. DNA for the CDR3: TGTGCCAGCAGCTTGACAGCCGGGAACACTGAAGCTTTCTTT. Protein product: CASSLTAGNTEAFF.

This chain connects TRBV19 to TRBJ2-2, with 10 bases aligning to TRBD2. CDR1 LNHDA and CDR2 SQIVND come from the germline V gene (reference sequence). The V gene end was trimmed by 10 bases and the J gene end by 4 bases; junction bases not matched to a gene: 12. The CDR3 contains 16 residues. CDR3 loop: CATTGEAGGRTGELFF. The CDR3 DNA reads TGTGCCACCACTGGAGAAGCGGGGGGGCGCACCGGGGAGCTGTTTTTT.

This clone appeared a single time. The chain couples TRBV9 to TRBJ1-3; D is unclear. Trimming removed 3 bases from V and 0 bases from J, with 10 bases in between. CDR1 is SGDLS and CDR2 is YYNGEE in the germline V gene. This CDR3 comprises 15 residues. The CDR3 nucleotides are TGTGCCAGCAGCGAGAAAGGCGGCTCTGGAAACACCATATATTTT. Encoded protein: CASSEKGGSGNTIYF.

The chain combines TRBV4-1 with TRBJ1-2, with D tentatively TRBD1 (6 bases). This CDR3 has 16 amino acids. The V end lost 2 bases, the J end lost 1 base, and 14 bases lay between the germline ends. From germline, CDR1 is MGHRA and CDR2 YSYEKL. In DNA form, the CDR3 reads TGCGCCAGCAGCCAACCAGGACAGTGGGATAACTATGGCTACACCTTC. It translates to CASSQPGQWDNYGYTF.

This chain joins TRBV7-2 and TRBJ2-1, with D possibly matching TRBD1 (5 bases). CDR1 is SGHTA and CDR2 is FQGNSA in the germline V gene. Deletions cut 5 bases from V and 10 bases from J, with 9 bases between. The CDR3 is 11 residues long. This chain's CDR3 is CASSKRGEQFF. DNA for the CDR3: TGTGCCAGCAGCAAAAGGGGAGAGCAGTTCTTC.

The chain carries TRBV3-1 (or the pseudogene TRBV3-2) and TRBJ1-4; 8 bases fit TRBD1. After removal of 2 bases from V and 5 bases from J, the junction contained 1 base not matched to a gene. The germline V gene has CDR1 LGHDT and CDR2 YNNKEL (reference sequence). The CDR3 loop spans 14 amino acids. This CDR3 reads CASSQRTGNEKLFF. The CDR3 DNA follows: TGTGCCAGCAGCCAACGGACAGGGAATGAAAAACTGTTTTTT.